These 23 T cell receptor beta chains came from one sample sequenced in a study of T cells after posttransplantation cyclophosphamide. TCRdb keeps only in-frame clones here, not all; method: immunoSEQ multiplex PCR. The sample lists tens of thousands of clones, around 73% occurring once. Sequencing was performed on memory CD4+ T cells sorted from PBMCs. The receptors originated from a woman in her sixties or seventies in good health, CMV-negative, and a related stem cell transplant donor.

The chain links TRBV7-2 to TRBJ2-3; 8 bases match TRBD2. Germline V gene sequence: CDR1 SGHTA, CDR2 FQGNSA. The CDR3 extends over 16 amino acids. Germline trimming cut 3 bases from V and 0 bases from J; bases unmatched to any gene: 5. CDR3 DNA sequence: TGTGCCAGCAGCTTTTTAGCGGGGAAGAGCACAGATACGCAGTATTTT. Translating it yields CASSFLAGKSTDTQYF.

The chain couples TRBV2 to TRBJ1-1; TRBD1 matches 7 bases. This CDR3 has 13 residues. The J segment lost 3 bases and the V segment lost 6 bases, leaving 4 bases of the junction unmatched. Germline CDR1 is SNHLY and CDR2 is FYNNEI. DNA of the CDR3: TGTGCCAGCAGCAACAGGGGAGACACTGAAGCTTTCTTT. Translation: CASSNRGDTEAFF.

The chain has TRBV19 and TRBJ2-1, with a weak D call TRBD1 (6 bases). The CDR3 is 15 amino acids. Trimming cost V 5 bases and J 3 bases, with 14 bases left between them. Germline loops: CDR1 LNHDA, CDR2 SQIVND (reference sequence). The CDR3 DNA sequence: TGTGCCAGTAGTTATCTGGACAGTTTCTACAATGAGCAGTTCTTC. It translates to CASSYLDSFYNEQFF.

Comments on this clone: A read error may produce the germline difference seen at one junction end. The rearrangement joins TRBV6-5 to TRBJ1-4; no reliable D call. Germline V gives CDR1 MNHEY, CDR2 SVGAGI. CDR3 length equals 15 residues. CDR3 sequence (DNA): TGTGCCAGCAGTTACTCTGGGAGTCCGAATGGAAAACTGTTTTTT. This sequence encodes CASSYSGSPNGKLFF.

The J gene is TRBJ2-3, the V gene TRBV9; D might be TRBD2 (6 bases). This CDR3 contains 12 residues. CDR1 is SGDLS and CDR2 is YYNGEE in the germline V gene. V was shortened by 0 bases and J by 10 bases, with 9 bases between the two germline ends. The CDR3 loop reads CASSVAGEPQYF. The DNA of the CDR3 is TGTGCCAGCAGCGTAGCGGGAGAGCCGCAGTATTTT.

The chain has TRBV7-2 and TRBJ1-3; D gene ambiguous. The CDR3 sequence is 13 residues long. Germline lookup yields CDR1 SGHTA and CDR2 FQGNSA. The V and J ends lost 5 bases and 4 bases respectively, with 9 bases between them. The CDR3 here is CASSPNAGNTIYF. For the CDR3, the DNA is TGTGCCAGCAGCCCCAACGCGGGAAACACCATATATTTT.

This chain joins TRBV27 and TRBJ2-5, with 11 bases matching TRBD1. This CDR3 is built from 17 residues. Germline CDR1 MNHEY, CDR2 SMNVEV (reference sequence). V trimming: 6 bases; J trimming: 6 bases; junction bases outside the gene matches: 15. The CDR3 DNA reads TGTGCCAGCAGCACCCTCCTAGGGGGGACAGGGGGTCAGACCCAGTACTTC. It specifies CASSTLLGGTGGQTQYF.

The rearrangement uses TRBV18 and TRBJ1-2, with 9 positions matching TRBD1. CDR3 length: 16 residues. Germline trimming cut 6 bases from V and 4 bases from J; bases unmatched to any gene: 12. Germline CDR1 is KGHSH and CDR2 is LQKENI. CDR3 in DNA: TGTGCCAGCTCCCCAGATCCGGGACAGGGAGTCTATGGCTACACCTTC. The encoded protein is CASSPDPGQGVYGYTF. The entire variable domain, with the rest obtained from reference TRBV18 and TRBJ1-2, is as follows: NAGVMQNPRHLVRRRGQEARLRCSPMKGHSHVYWYRQLPEEGLKFMVYLQKENIIDESGMPKERFSAEFPKEGPSILRIQQVVRGDSAAYFCASSPDPGQGVYGYTFGSGTRLTVV.

V gene TRBV6-6 combines with J gene TRBJ2-7; the D gene is possibly TRBD1 (6 bases). V was cut by 0 bases and J by 0 bases, with 9 bases left in between. There are 15 residues in the CDR3. CDR1 is MNHNY, CDR2 SVGAGI, per germline (reference sequence). The chain's CDR3 is CASSYSQGFSYEQYF. The CDR3 nucleotides read TGTGCCAGCAGTTACTCTCAGGGGTTCTCCTACGAGCAGTACTTC.

The chain has TRBV19 and TRBJ2-7, with 8 bases lining up with TRBD2. The CDR3 totals 14 residues. Germline CDR1 is LNHDA and CDR2 is SQIVND (reference sequence). The V and J ends lost 6 bases and 3 bases, in that order; junction bases with no gene match: 7. This CDR3 reads CASRPSGSRYEQYF. CDR3 in DNA: TGTGCCAGTAGGCCGAGCGGGAGTCGCTACGAGCAGTACTTC.

As DNA, the CDR3 is TGTGCCAGCAGCTTAGCCGGAGAGAATCAGCCCCAGCATTTT. Translated: CASSLAGENQPQHF. The chain uses TRBV7-9 and TRBJ1-5; unclear D gene. This CDR3 has 14 residues. CDR1 is SEHNR and CDR2 is FQNEAQ in the germline V gene (reference sequence). Trimming left V 0 bases short and J 4 bases short, with 7 bases between. The whole variable domain, filled in from reference TRBV7-9 and TRBJ1-5, reads DTGVSQNPRHKITKRGQNVTFRCDPISEHNRLYWYRQTLGQGPEFLTYFQNEAQLEKSRLLSDRFSAERPKGSFSTLEIQRTEQGDSAMYLCASSLAGENQPQHFGDGTRLSIL.

This clone occurred a few times. The chain links TRBV6-5 to TRBJ2-7; D might be TRBD2 (6 bases). This CDR3 contains 13 residues. Trimming stripped 5 bases from V and 4 bases from J, with 12 bases between. Germline values: CDR1 MNHEY, CDR2 SVGAGI. Here the CDR3 reads CASSAGGGYEQYF. For the CDR3, the DNA is TGTGCCAGCAGTGCCGGGGGTGGGTACGAGCAGTACTTC.

The genes are TRBV7-3 and TRBJ1-5; D uncertain. Germline CDR1 reads SGHTA; CDR2 reads FQGTGA. This CDR3 contains 13 residues. V gave up 2 bases and J gave up 4 bases, with 6 bases separating them. Here the CDR3 DNA reads TGTGCCAGCAGCTTAGGGCCGAATCAGCCCCAGCATTTT. This encodes CASSLGPNQPQHF.

The chain is built from TRBV15 and TRBJ1-2; 9 bases are a match to TRBD1. The CDR3 is 14 amino acids. Germline V lookup: CDR1 LNHNV, CDR2 YYDKDF (reference sequence). Germline trimming cut 4 bases from V and 4 bases from J; bases unmatched to any gene: 4. In DNA, the CDR3 is TGTGCCACCAGCATCGGGACAGGGATCTATGGCTACACCTTC. Amino acid sequence: CATSIGTGIYGYTF.

This clone was observed a few times. The chain is built from TRBV25-1 and TRBJ1-2, with 7 nucleotides matching TRBD1. Trimming cost V 5 bases and J 4 bases; bases outside gene matches: 7. Looked up from germline, CDR1 is MGHDK and CDR2 is SYGVNS. The CDR3 covers 14 residues. The chain's CDR3 is CASSRDSLSYGYTF. CDR3 nucleotide sequence: TGTGCCAGCAGTCGGGACAGCCTGTCCTATGGCTACACCTTC.

The gene calls are TRBV19 and TRBJ1-2; maybe TRBD1 (6 bases). Trimming stripped 5 bases from V and 8 bases from J, with 12 bases between. Germline CDR1 and CDR2: LNHDA and SQIVND (reference sequence). This CDR3 is 12 amino acids long. In DNA form, the CDR3 reads TGTGCCAGTAGTCCACACAGGGACGGCTACACCTTC. This codes for CASSPHRDGYTF.

This chain joins TRBV5-5 and TRBJ1-1; TRBD1 might be the D (5 bases). The V gene's germline CDR1 is SGHKS and CDR2 YYEKEE (reference sequence). The CDR3 runs to 15 residues. V was trimmed by 5 bases and J by 1 base, leaving 15 bases between them. The chain's CDR3 is CASSYFTTGNTEAFF. CDR3 DNA sequence: TGTGCCAGCAGTTATTTTACAACAGGGAACACTGAAGCTTTCTTT.

The chain combines TRBV6-1 with TRBJ2-2, with D perhaps matching TRBD2 (6 bases). The germline gives CDR1 MNHNS, CDR2 SASEGT. The V end lost 5 bases, the J end lost 6 bases, and 10 bases lay between the germline ends. The CDR3 extends over 13 amino acids. CDR3 sequence reads: CASSPRLAGELFF. CDR3 DNA sequence: TGTGCCAGCAGTCCTAGACTAGCCGGGGAGCTGTTTTTT.

V gene TRBV7-9 combines with J gene TRBJ2-7; tentative D call: TRBD2 (5 bases). The CDR3 sequence is 12 residues long. Germline assignment: CDR1 SEHNR and CDR2 FQNEAQ (reference sequence). The V gene lost 5 bases and the J gene lost 3 bases, with 8 bases spanning the gap. CDR3 in amino acids: CASSPRDYEQYF. In DNA form, the CDR3 reads TGTGCCAGCAGCCCTCGGGACTACGAGCAGTACTTC.

The table lists this clone with a count of one. The genes are TRBV6-1 and TRBJ2-2; TRBD2 matches at 13 bases. With 4 bases clipped from V and 1 base from J, the junction kept 12 bases outside the gene matches. The length of the CDR3 is 20 residues. The V gene's germline CDR1 is MNHNS and CDR2 SASEGT. The CDR3 protein is CASSALWTSGRRRNTGELFF. Written as DNA, the CDR3 is TGTGCCAGCAGTGCTCTTTGGACTAGCGGGAGAAGGAGGAACACCGGGGAGCTGTTTTTT.

The chain joins TRBV5-1 to TRBJ2-4; 11 bases map to TRBD1. The CDR3 is made up of 17 amino acids. Germline lookup yields CDR1 SGHRS and CDR2 YFSETQ. The J segment lost 7 bases and the V segment lost 0 bases, leaving 9 bases of the junction unmatched. In DNA, the CDR3 is TGCGCCAGCAGCTTGGAGAAAGGACAGGGGGCTGGGAACATTCAGTACTTC. This codes for CASSLEKGQGAGNIQYF.

This clone was observed a single time. The chain couples TRBV6-1 to TRBJ1-2; D unresolved. This CDR3 has 13 residues. Germline V CDR1 and CDR2: MNHNS, SASEGT. The V end lost 6 bases, the J end lost 4 bases, and 12 bases lay between the germline ends. CDR3 in amino acids: CASRLDNFYGYTF. Here the CDR3 DNA reads TGTGCCAGCAGACTTGACAATTTCTATGGCTACACCTTC.

The chain recombines TRBV2 with TRBJ2-1; 9 nucleotides align to TRBD1. The CDR3 has 15 amino acids. Trimming removed 2 bases from V and 9 bases from J; junction bases left unmatched: 8. The germline gives CDR1 SNHLY, CDR2 FYNNEI. The CDR3: CASSELGTGSTEQFF. In DNA, the CDR3 is TGTGCCAGCAGTGAACTGGGGACAGGGTCGACTGAGCAGTTCTTC.